This T cell receptor beta chain was captured in a study of T cells in Graves' hyperthyroidism and ophthalmopathy. Study-level results: Researchers found most expanded thyroid clonotypes above 0.001 in blood as well.

This clonotype came up many times. Its target is not known. CDR3 length: 16 residues. From germline, CDR1 is LGHDT and CDR2 YNNKEL (reference sequence). The V gene lost 1 base and the J gene lost 0 bases, with 9 bases spanning the gap. A patient was excluded if there was uncontrolled infection, other autoimmune disease, pregnancy or lactation. Based on clinical symptoms, serum thyroxine and TRAb, thyroid ultrasound and orbital computed tomography, diagnoses were reached. PBMCs came from around 9.7 ml fresh peripheral blood. Amplification yielded TCR beta CDR3 regions, with RNA transcripts as the source. The primer set for the first-round RT-PCR of the TCR CDR3 was HTBI. Each CDR3 protein gets one entry after TCRdb re-called the multiplex PCR reads with MiXCR. Here the sample spans about 360,000 distinct CDR3 sequences, roughly an eighth being singletons.

J is TRBJ2-2 and V is TRBV3-1; D may correspond to TRBD1 or TRBD2 (5 bases each). Sequencing was performed on blood. The clonotype originates from a woman between 18 and 29 years old with Graves' hyperthyroidism. CDR3 region: CASSQGGNTNTGELFF. The CDR3 coding sequence is TGTGCCAGCAGCCAAGGGGGGAATACGAACACCGGGGAGCTGTTTTTT.